This paragraph reports one TCR beta chain. Its antigen is still unknown. Base qualities are not recorded, but no much larger clone differs from it by a single base. V is pruned by 10 bases and J by 9 bases, leaving 10 bases of the junction without a gene match. CDR1 MGHRA and CDR2 YSYEKL are derived from the germline V gene. The CDR3 goes from the cysteine to the phenylalanine over 13 residues. Just the 39-base CDR3 DNA is kept, in frame starting at base 1. This specimen belongs to a study of blood T cell repertoires in COVID-19 (dated by TCRdb to 2018 to 2020). With regard to the full study: The collaborator samples originated in the United States, Italy and Spain and spanned the acute and convalescent phases of COVID-19. Subjects who had been exposed to COVID-19, were actively infected with it, or had recovered from it provided the deeply sampled blood TCRbeta repertoires that made up the dataset. Where HLA class I and class II types were available, the types were taken from metadata supplied by the sample provider, not from assay-based typing. The prospective study material was composed of cDNA or gDNA derived from T cells, B-cell-depleted T cells, or PBMCs. A freely available public database, intended as a resource for researchers studying the immune response to SARS-CoV-2, is where the repertoires were released. The samples were drawn from the first 160 participants of the ongoing ImmuneRACE study and from 1,254 subjects provided by 6 global collaborators. Nearly every sample came with metadata listing a de-identified subject ID, COVID-19 status, age in years and sex. Overall study outcomes, separate from this receptor: Clinical and demographic metadata were provided uncurated, with the amount varying by source and participant.

TCRbeta CDR3 regions were amplified from genomic DNA by means of the immunoSEQ Assay, a bias-controlled multiplex PCR. Turning to the authors' computational methods: The number of nucleated cells in each sample was estimated from the amplification of reference gene primers within the assay. To quantify the absolute abundance of each unique TCRbeta CDR3 rearrangement, sequence reads were collapsed and filtered. Productive Simpson clonality was computed per sample as the square root of Simpson's diversity index over productive rearrangements. TCRdb provides this immuneACCESS table in a form limited to in-frame rearrangements. Some clones are lacking; in checked studies, under half of them reflect an unresolved V gene, and why the rest are absent is not known. V, J and clone size reflect that table, while D and trimming were determined from the DNA. Within this sample are 20,000 to 30,000 clones, with about 90% of them counted one time only. The ten largest make up about 3% of the sample.

Whole blood was collected in K2EDTA tubes by collaborating institutions according to the institutions' own protocols. For TCRbeta analysis, collaborators shipped samples as frozen whole blood, isolated PBMCs, or DNA extracted from either of those sample types. Sequencing was done on a sample of peripheral blood. The sequence came from a human donor in a cohort sampled during active COVID-19. The rearranged segments are TRBV4-1 and TRBJ2-1; 9 middle bases align to TRBD1. The CDR3: CATRGTGRGEQFF. The DNA sequence is as follows: TGCGCCACCCGCGGGACAGGGAGGGGTGAGCAGTTCTTC.